This T cell receptor beta chain was recovered during a study of blood T cells in healthy people across ages. The authors ran a second PCR of 7 to 11 cycles using a sample-barcoded 5' primer and a J-beta primer mix. TCRdb re-analysed the 5' RACE reads in MiXCR, keeping a single row per CDR3 protein. The sample holds approximately 730,000 distinct CDR3 sequences, about 55% seen once. The CDR3 has 14 amino acids. Germline V gives CDR1 SEHNR, CDR2 FQNEAQ (reference sequence). Trimming stripped 4 bases from V and 0 bases from J, with 9 bases between. The specimen was blood. This sequence joins TRBV7-9 and TRBJ2-5, with TRBD2 as a possible D gene (5 bases). This TCR was sampled from a man older than 75 in good health. As DNA, the CDR3 is TGTGCCAGCAGCTCCCCAGCGGACCAAGAGACCCAGTACTTC. It yields the protein CASSSPADQETQYF.